This TCR beta chain is drawn from a study of human T cells and chemical hapten exposure. Study-wide results and caveats: With alopecia, donors may have immune responses unlike healthy people's.

TCRdb reprocessed the RACE reads with MiXCR, giving one entry per CDR3 protein. The sample yields a few hundred thousand distinct CDR3 sequences, approximately 5% seen once. Time point denoted: patch test 1, 2 weeks after DPC sensitization. Treatment given: therapeutic diphenylcyclopropenone sensitization with weekly scalp DPC. The V end lost 3 bases, the J end lost 2 bases, and 12 bases lay between the germline ends. The germline gives CDR1 MDHEN, CDR2 SYDVKM. The CDR3 totals 15 residues. This clonotype appeared many times. The antigen is unknown. J is TRBJ2-3 and V is TRBV28; D is unclear. This TCR was recovered from a woman aged 45-65 years with alopecia areata. Some clones in this sample may be carry-over from other donors' samples. Sequenced here: whole blood, sampled in connection with sensitization to the hapten diphenylcyclopropenone (DPC). CDR3 sequence (DNA): TGTGCCAGCAGTTTCGTGGGGTTTAACACAGATACGCAGTATTTT. Its translation is CASSFVGFNTDTQYF. Filled out from reference TRBV28 and TRBJ2-3, the complete variable domain reads DVKVTQSSRYLVKRTGEKVFLECVQDMDHENMFWYRQDPGLGLRLIYFSYDVKMKEKGDIPEGYSVSREKKERFSLILESASTNQTSMYLCASSFVGFNTDTQYFGPGTRLTVL.